Each of the 30 T cell receptor beta chains below was sequenced from the same sample in a study of blood T cell repertoires in COVID-19. The method was immunoSEQ multiplex PCR; TCRdb's version includes in-frame clones alone and lacks a portion of them. This table has under 350,000 clones, 86% appearing once. The sample comprised PBMCs or T cells enriched from blood (not recorded which). Every receptor here comes from a woman aged 18-30 years who had recovered from COVID-19.

This clone appeared a single time. V usage is TRBV29-1 and J usage is TRBJ2-1; the D gene is possibly TRBD2 (6 bases). V was cut by 1 base and J by 8 bases, with 12 bases left in between. CDR1 is SQVTM, CDR2 ANQGSEA, per germline. CDR3 size: 13 residues. The CDR3, as DNA: TGCAGCGTTGAAGCGGCAGGGAGGCATGAGCAGTTCTTC. This translates into CSVEAAGRHEQFF.

The rearrangement joins TRBV4-1 to TRBJ2-1; D call uncertain. V gave up 1 base and J gave up 7 bases, with 20 bases separating them. Looked up from germline, CDR1 is MGHRA and CDR2 is YSYEKL. CDR3 length equals 17 residues. Here the CDR3 reads CASSQVPGPIPGNEQFF. Here the CDR3 DNA reads TGCGCCAGCAGCCAAGTTCCTGGCCCGATCCCCGGGAATGAGCAGTTCTTC.

The chain is built from TRBV30 and TRBJ1-3; D is possibly TRBD1 (6 bases). Germline loops: CDR1 GTSNPN, CDR2 SVGIG (reference sequence). There are 15 residues in the CDR3. Trimming took off 1 base at V and 4 bases at J, with 14 bases between the two ends. CDR3 loop: CAWSALGTSGNTIYF. The DNA of the CDR3 is TGTGCCTGGAGTGCTCTTGGGACATCCGGAAACACCATATATTTT.

V gene TRBV4-3 combines with J gene TRBJ1-1; no clear D. The V gene lost 1 base and the J gene lost 8 bases, with 11 bases spanning the gap. Germline V gene sequence: CDR1 LGHNA, CDR2 YSLEER. The CDR3 loop spans 13 amino acids. The DNA of the CDR3 is TGCGCCAGCAGCCAAGTCATGGCTTCAGAAGCTTTCTTT. It is translated as CASSQVMASEAFF.

The chain employs TRBV28 and TRBJ1-4; D gene unclear. V dropped 3 bases and J dropped 4 bases, with 18 bases sitting between them. The CDR3 spans 17 residues. Germline assignment: CDR1 MDHEN and CDR2 SYDVKM. The CDR3 sequence is CASSFSGSIPDNEKLFF. In DNA form, the CDR3 reads TGTGCCAGCAGTTTTAGCGGCAGCATACCCGATAATGAAAAACTGTTTTTT.

V usage is TRBV5-6 and J usage is TRBJ2-6, with 11 bases lining up with TRBD1. The CDR3 runs 19 residues. Trimming at V came to 4 bases and at J to 3 bases, leaving 12 bases not matched to a gene. Germline lookup yields CDR1 SGHDT and CDR2 YYEEEE. The CDR3 DNA reads as TGTGCCAGCAGCCTTCTCCGGGGACAGGGGGAGTTTGGGGCCAACGTCCTGACTTTC. Its protein product is CASSLLRGQGEFGANVLTF.

V usage is TRBV27 and J usage is TRBJ1-2; D possibly corresponds to TRBD1 (6 bases). This CDR3 is 17 amino acids long. Trimming stripped 5 bases from V and 7 bases from J, with 26 bases between. Germline CDR1 and CDR2: MNHEY and SMNVEV (reference sequence). In nucleotides, the CDR3 is TGTGCCAGCAGTCGCTTGGGGGCAGGGGTGGGAACTAGTGGCTACACCTTC. It is translated as CASSRLGAGVGTSGYTF.

J is TRBJ2-2 and V is TRBV11-3, with D uncertain. Trimming shortened V by 5 bases and J by 3 bases, and 4 bases separated the two germline ends. Germline V gives CDR1 SGHNT, CDR2 YENEEA. The CDR3 consists of 12 residues. The CDR3 DNA follows: TGTGCCAGCAGCCCGTACACCGGGGAGCTGTTTTTT. Amino acids: CASSPYTGELFF.

Only a few counts were recorded for this clone. The CDR3 protein is CASKAGVNTEAFF. In DNA, the CDR3 is TGTGCCAGCAAGGCAGGGGTGAACACTGAAGCTTTCTTT. J is TRBJ1-1 and V is TRBV2; D possibly corresponds to TRBD1 (6 bases). Trimming shortened V by 7 bases and J by 0 bases, and 9 bases separated the two germline ends. CDR1 is SNHLY, CDR2 FYNNEI, per germline. The CDR3 runs to 13 residues. Filled out from reference TRBV2 and TRBJ1-1, the complete variable domain reads EPEVTQTPSHQVTQMGQEVILRCVPISNHLYFYWYRQILGQKVEFLVSFYNNEISEKSEIFDDQFSVERPDGSNFTLKIRSTKLEDSAMYFCASKAGVNTEAFFGQGTRLTVV.

The chain is built from TRBV9 and TRBJ2-1; 7 nucleotides match TRBD2. The CDR3 runs 16 residues. V lost 2 bases and J lost 7; bases outside the gene matches: 12. From germline, CDR1 is SGDLS and CDR2 YYNGEE. The CDR3 DNA sequence: TGTGCCAGCAGCGTGGCTAGCGGTAAAGGGTATAATGAGCAGTTCTTC. It specifies CASSVASGKGYNEQFF.

V and J are TRBV30 and TRBJ2-7; 11 bases are a match to TRBD2. Germline CDR1 GTSNPN, CDR2 SVGIG (reference sequence). The length of the CDR3 is 15 residues. Unmatched junction bases numbered 5, after V lost 1 base and J lost 3 bases. CDR3 coding DNA: TGTGCCTGGAGTGAATTAGCGGGAGGGCTCTACGAGCAGTACTTC. Encoded protein: CAWSELAGGLYEQYF.

The V call is TRBV11-2, the J call TRBJ2-1, with 10 bases that match TRBD1. Trimming cost V 4 bases and J 4 bases; bases outside gene matches: 4. Germline V lookup: CDR1 SGHAT, CDR2 FQNNGV. The CDR3 runs to 15 residues. In DNA form, the CDR3 reads TGTGCCAGCAGCTCCCGGGACAGGGGATACAATGAGCAGTTCTTC. It yields the protein CASSSRDRGYNEQFF. Full variable domain (remainder filled in from reference TRBV11-2 and TRBJ2-1): EAGVAQSPRYKIIEKRQSVAFWCNPISGHATLYWYQQILGQGPKLLIQFQNNGVVDDSQLPKDRFSAERLKGVDSTLKIQPAKLEDSAVYLCASSSRDRGYNEQFFGPGTRLTVL.

V gene TRBV5-8 combines with J gene TRBJ1-3; TRBD1 matches at 8 bases. Germline CDR1 and CDR2: SGHTS and YDEGEE. The CDR3 runs 16 residues. The V gene end was trimmed by 1 base and the J gene end by 1 base; junction bases not matched to a gene: 4. This chain's CDR3 is CASSLSRTGSGNTIYF. The DNA of the CDR3 is TGTGCCAGCAGCTTGTCGCGGACAGGGTCTGGAAACACCATATATTTT. Full variable domain (outside the CDR3, taken from reference TRBV5-8 and TRBJ1-3): EAGVTQSPTHLIKTRGQQATLRCSPISGHTSVYWYQQALGLGLQFLLWYDEGEERNRGNFPPRFSGRQFPNYSSELNVNALELEDSALYLCASSLSRTGSGNTIYFGEGSWLTVV.

The V and J genes are TRBV12-3 or TRBV12-4 and TRBJ2-7; 9 bases are shared with TRBD1. With 8 bases clipped from V and 2 bases from J, the junction kept 4 bases outside the gene matches. CDR3 size: 13 residues. The CDR3 sequence is CASGDRAAYEQYF. The CDR3 DNA reads TGTGCCAGCGGGGACAGGGCGGCCTACGAGCAGTACTTC.

The count of this clone is one. The rearrangement joins TRBV7-9 to TRBJ1-3; no reliable D call. There are 13 residues in the CDR3. Germline-derived CDR1 and CDR2 are SEHNR and FQNEAQ (reference sequence). V was trimmed by 1 base and J by 3 bases, leaving 4 bases between them. The CDR3 here is CASSLDSGNTIYF. CDR3 nucleotides: TGTGCCAGCAGCTTAGACAGTGGAAACACCATATATTTT.

The gene calls are TRBV2 and TRBJ2-1; 10 nucleotides match TRBD2. Germline V gene sequence: CDR1 SNHLY, CDR2 FYNNEI. CDR3 length equals 15 residues. V lost 3 bases, J lost 2 bases, and 1 base stayed unmatched. CDR3 DNA: TGTGCCAGCAGTGATAGCGGGGGGCCCTACAATGAGCAGTTCTTC. It codes for CASSDSGGPYNEQFF. The variable domain in full, with the rest retrieved from reference TRBV2 and TRBJ2-1, is EPEVTQTPSHQVTQMGQEVILRCVPISNHLYFYWYRQILGQKVEFLVSFYNNEISEKSEIFDDQFSVERPDGSNFTLKIRSTKLEDSAMYFCASSDSGGPYNEQFFGPGTRLTVL.

This clone was seen more than once but under ten times. V usage is TRBV15 and J usage is TRBJ1-5; D call uncertain. V lost 1 base and J lost 2, with 9 bases in between. Germline V lookup: CDR1 LNHNV, CDR2 YYDKDF (reference sequence). CDR3 length: 15 residues. Here the CDR3 reads CATSRGWQGNQPQHF. Here the CDR3 DNA reads TGTGCCACCAGCAGAGGTTGGCAGGGCAATCAGCCCCAGCATTTT.

The chain has TRBV5-1 and TRBJ2-1; 10 bases are a match to TRBD2. V lost 7 bases, J lost 3 bases, and 10 bases stayed unmatched. This CDR3 spans 16 amino acids. Germline V CDR1 and CDR2: SGHRS, YFSETQ. CDR3 loop: CASGTSVKAGYNEQFF. CDR3 nucleotides: TGCGCCAGCGGGACTAGCGTAAAGGCTGGCTACAATGAGCAGTTCTTC. The full variable domain, with the rest looked up from reference TRBV5-1 and TRBJ2-1, is KAGVTQTPRYLIKTRGQQVTLSCSPISGHRSVSWYQQTPGQGLQFLFEYFSETQRNKGNFPGRFSGRQFSNSRSEMNVSTLELGDSALYLCASGTSVKAGYNEQFFGPGTRLTVL.

This chain connects TRBV7-9 to TRBJ2-5; 10 bases map to TRBD2. CDR3 length equals 17 residues. After removal of 1 base from V and 5 bases from J, the junction contained 10 bases not matched to a gene. Germline loops: CDR1 SEHNR, CDR2 FQNEAQ (reference sequence). The chain's CDR3 is CASSLGRQREGRETQYF. The CDR3 coding sequence is TGTGCCAGCAGCTTAGGGAGGCAGCGGGAGGGCCGGGAGACCCAGTACTTC.

This clone is a singleton in its sample. V gene TRBV7-2 combines with J gene TRBJ2-5, with D possibly being TRBD2 (5 bases). Germline values: CDR1 SGHTA, CDR2 FQGNSA. With 3 bases removed from V and 4 bases from J, the gap between germline ends came to 15 bases. This CDR3 comprises 15 residues. CDR3 amino acids: CASSLGPGLGETQYF. The CDR3 nucleotides read TGTGCCAGCAGCTTGGGCCCCGGACTGGGAGAGACCCAGTACTTC.

V gene TRBV11-2 combines with J gene TRBJ1-6; the match to TRBD1 covers 11 bases. The V gene's germline CDR1 is SGHAT and CDR2 FQNNGV. The CDR3 totals 14 residues. After removal of 5 bases from V and 9 bases from J, the junction contained 3 bases not matched to a gene. DNA for the CDR3: TGTGCCAGCAGCATCGGGACAGGGGGTTCACCCCTCCACTTT. Amino acid sequence: CASSIGTGGSPLHF. The complete variable domain, with remaining parts taken from reference TRBV11-2 and TRBJ1-6, reads EAGVAQSPRYKIIEKRQSVAFWCNPISGHATLYWYQQILGQGPKLLIQFQNNGVVDDSQLPKDRFSAERLKGVDSTLKIQPAKLEDSAVYLCASSIGTGGSPLHFGNGTRLTVT.

V and J are TRBV7-9 and TRBJ2-1; D ambiguous. Germline V gene data show CDR1 as SEHNR and CDR2 as FQNEAQ (reference sequence). Trimming stripped 4 bases from V and 8 bases from J, with 15 bases between. The CDR3 has 14 amino acids. CDR3 coding DNA: TGTGCCAGCAGCTATCGGCAGGATTACGATGAGCAGTTCTTC. Translating it yields CASSYRQDYDEQFF.

This clone has just one count. This sequence joins TRBV20-1 and TRBJ2-1; D gene ambiguous. This CDR3 has 11 residues. Trimming removed 1 base from V and 7 bases from J, with 5 bases in between. From germline, CDR1 is DFQATT and CDR2 SNEGSKA (reference sequence). The CDR3: CSARVINEQFF. DNA of the CDR3: TGCAGTGCTAGAGTTATAAATGAGCAGTTCTTC.

This chain links TRBV12-5 with TRBJ2-1; TRBD2 matches 11 bases. The CDR3 is 16 residues long. With 3 bases clipped from V and 6 bases from J, the junction kept 7 bases outside the gene matches. Germline V CDR1 and CDR2: LGHNT, FRNRAP. CDR3 nucleotide sequence: TGTGCTAGTGGTTTCATCAGGACTAGCGGGCTCAATGAGCAGTTCTTC. It is translated as CASGFIRTSGLNEQFF.

The V call is TRBV15, the J call TRBJ1-4; weak D call: TRBD1 (6 bases). Germline loops: CDR1 LNHNV, CDR2 YYDKDF (reference sequence). This CDR3 contains 15 residues. V lost 0 bases to trimming and J lost 7 bases, with 12 bases between them. CDR3 loop: CATSRDRGGREKLFF. CDR3 nucleotide sequence: TGTGCCACCAGCAGAGATAGGGGGGGCCGTGAAAAACTGTTTTTT. Based on the CDR3 plus reference TRBV15 and TRBJ1-4, the full variable domain is DAMVIQNPRYQVTQFGKPVTLSCSQTLNHNVMYWYQQKSSQAPKLLFHYYDKDFNNEADTPDNFQSRRPNTSFCFLDIRSPGLGDTAMYLCATSRDRGGREKLFFGSGTQLSVL.

V and J are TRBV30 and TRBJ1-4; possibly TRBD1 for D (6 bases). V dropped 2 bases and J dropped 8 bases, with 15 bases sitting between them. The germline V gene encodes CDR1 GTSNPN and CDR2 SVGIG (reference sequence). The CDR3 sequence is 14 residues long. CDR3: CAWSSGGGLEKLFF. CDR3 nucleotides: TGTGCCTGGAGTTCGGGAGGGGGACTGGAAAAACTGTTTTTT.

The rearrangement links TRBV2 to TRBJ2-3, with 12 bases identical to TRBD2. Trimming removed 10 bases from V and 4 bases from J; junction bases left unmatched: 9. The CDR3 length is 15 residues. Germline loops: CDR1 SNHLY, CDR2 FYNNEI. The CDR3 sequence is CATVSTSGGSDTQYF. Here the CDR3 DNA reads TGTGCCACCGTATCGACTAGCGGGGGCTCAGATACGCAGTATTTT.

The chain couples TRBV7-8 to TRBJ2-1, with 11 bases that match TRBD1. The CDR3 extends over 16 amino acids. The J segment lost 6 bases and the V segment lost 5 bases, leaving 9 bases of the junction unmatched. Germline loops: CDR1 SGHVS, CDR2 FQNEAQ. The CDR3 loop reads CASSQTRTGGRNEQFF. Here the CDR3 DNA reads TGTGCCAGCAGCCAAACTAGGACAGGGGGCCGCAATGAGCAGTTCTTC.

This chain links TRBV6-1 with TRBJ2-7, with unresolved D. Germline V CDR1 and CDR2: MNHNS, SASEGT. Between the trimmed V and J ends, which lost 3 bases and 4 bases, there was a span of 4 bases. This CDR3 has 11 residues. In nucleotides, the CDR3 is TGTGCCAGCAGTGAGTATTACGAGCAGTACTTC. Translation gives CASSEYYEQYF.

V is TRBV24-1 and J is TRBJ2-1; 14 bases agree with TRBD2. The length of the CDR3 is 17 residues. The germline gives CDR1 KGHDR, CDR2 SFDVKD. V gave up 4 bases and J gave up 10 bases; unmatched junction bases: 11. CDR3: CATSEQGTSGSFVEQFF. The DNA of the CDR3 is TGTGCCACCAGTGAACAAGGGACTAGCGGGAGTTTCGTAGAGCAGTTCTTC.